A single sample is the source of the 25 T cell receptor beta chains below, sequenced in a study of CXCR3-negative and CXCR3-positive naive CD8 T cells. TRB cDNA libraries were made by UMI-labeled 5' RACE. TCRdb reprocessed the 5' RACE reads and stores each CDR3 protein as one record, lacking DNA. The sample table sets out 43,000 or so distinct CDR3 sequences. Sequenced input: naive CXCR3- CD8+ T cells from blood. Subset defined: CD45RO-CCR7+CD27+CD95- naive CD8+ T cells lacking CXCR3 (TNR3-). These receptor sequences come from a human donor in good health. Some clones in this sample may be carry-over from other donors' samples.

The V call is TRBV27, the J call TRBJ2-7. Germline lookup yields CDR1 MNHEY and CDR2 SMNVEV (reference sequence). The CDR3 loop spans 14 amino acids. The CDR3 loop is CASSPHSGSYEQYF.

This chain joins TRBV4-3 and TRBJ2-3; TCRdb designates TRBD1, a call that cannot be tested without DNA. Germline lookup yields CDR1 LGHNA and CDR2 YSLEER. There are 17 residues in the CDR3. The CDR3 is CASSQEGARFGTDTQYF.

This sequence joins TRBV7-2 and TRBJ1-5. Germline lookup yields CDR1 SGHTA and CDR2 FQGNSA. This CDR3 spans 14 amino acids. CDR3 residues: CASSLADYNQPQHF. The whole variable domain, remainder taken from reference TRBV7-2 and TRBJ1-5, is GAGVSQSPSNKVTEKGKDVELRCDPISGHTALYWYRQSLGQGLEFLIYFQGNSAPDKSGLPSDRFSAERTGGSVSTLTIQRTQQEDSAVYLCASSLADYNQPQHFGDGTRLSIL.

J is TRBJ1-1 and V is TRBV6-5. The CDR3 totals 13 residues. Germline loops: CDR1 MNHEY, CDR2 SVGAGI. The CDR3: CATCFGLNTEAFF.

The chain couples TRBV28 to TRBJ2-2; checking the TCRdb D call of TRBD1 is not possible without DNA. The CDR3 totals 13 residues. Per germline, CDR1 MDHEN and CDR2 SYDVKM. CDR3 loop: CASTLTGTGELFF.

This rearrangement joins TRBV20-1 to TRBJ1-2. Per germline, CDR1 DFQATT and CDR2 SNEGSKA (reference sequence). The CDR3 length is 14 residues. The CDR3 protein is CSARASDLVGGYTF.

The rearrangement links TRBV4-1 to TRBJ1-2; TCRdb calls TRBD1, which cannot be checked without DNA. The V gene's germline CDR1 is MGHRA and CDR2 YSYEKL. The CDR3 has 14 residues. CDR3 region: CASSQGTGPYGYTF.

The chain employs TRBV7-2 and TRBJ1-2; TCRdb's D gene call, TRBD1, goes unchecked for lack of DNA. From germline, CDR1 is SGHTA and CDR2 FQGNSA. This CDR3 spans 14 amino acids. The CDR3 sequence is CASSLSPWDEGYTF. Drawing the rest from reference TRBV7-2 and TRBJ1-2, the complete variable domain is GAGVSQSPSNKVTEKGKDVELRCDPISGHTALYWYRQSLGQGLEFLIYFQGNSAPDKSGLPSDRFSAERTGGSVSTLTIQRTQQEDSAVYLCASSLSPWDEGYTFGSGTRLTVV.

The chain carries TRBV6-5 and TRBJ2-2. The CDR3 is made up of 15 amino acids. Germline CDR1 reads MNHEY; CDR2 reads SVGAGI. This CDR3 is CASSYSSSTTGELFF.

V is TRBV9 and J is TRBJ2-2. This CDR3 spans 12 amino acids. The germline V gene encodes CDR1 SGDLS and CDR2 YYNGEE. CDR3 loop: CASTGTTGELFF.

The chain carries TRBV9 and TRBJ2-1. The germline CDR1 and CDR2 sequences are SGDLS and YYNGEE. The CDR3 totals 12 residues. The CDR3 sequence: CASSADGYEQFF.

V gene TRBV28 combines with J gene TRBJ2-1; with no DNA, the TCRdb D assignment of TRBD1 cannot be verified. CDR3 length: 12 amino acids. Germline values: CDR1 MDHEN, CDR2 SYDVKM. The CDR3 is CASGPGGNEQFF. Full variable domain (remainder filled in from reference TRBV28 and TRBJ2-1): DVKVTQSSRYLVKRTGEKVFLECVQDMDHENMFWYRQDPGLGLRLIYFSYDVKMKEKGDIPEGYSVSREKKERFSLILESASTNQTSMYLCASGPGGNEQFFGPGTRLTVL.

The genes are TRBV12-3 or TRBV12-4 and TRBJ2-3; TCRdb selects TRBD1, and the lack of DNA leaves this call unchecked. The CDR3 is made up of 15 amino acids. The CDR3 sequence is CASSTRGDPTDTQYF.

The CDR3 is CASSLEPGANYGYTF. The chain employs TRBV7-6 and TRBJ1-2; TCRdb returns TRBD1, unconfirmable since there is no DNA. The CDR3 runs 15 residues. Germline V CDR1 and CDR2: SGHVS, FNYEAQ.

V gene TRBV12-3 or TRBV12-4 combines with J gene TRBJ2-1; TCRdb calls TRBD1, which cannot be checked without DNA. The CDR3 covers 15 residues. CDR3 loop: CASILPGQGDGEQFF.

The chain has TRBV29-1 and TRBJ2-1; TCRdb reports TRBD1, a call that lacks DNA to check it against. The length of the CDR3 is 16 residues. Germline CDR1 reads SQVTM; CDR2 reads ANQGSEA. This CDR3 is CSVEVLAGWGYNEQFF.

This chain joins TRBV7-2 and TRBJ1-1; TCRdb returns TRBD1, unconfirmable since there is no DNA. This CDR3 comprises 14 residues. Germline CDR1 reads SGHTA; CDR2 reads FQGNSA. CDR3 sequence: CASSSGGQTNEAFF. The variable domain in full, completed from reference TRBV7-2 and TRBJ1-1, reads GAGVSQSPSNKVTEKGKDVELRCDPISGHTALYWYRQSLGQGLEFLIYFQGNSAPDKSGLPSDRFSAERTGGSVSTLTIQRTQQEDSAVYLCASSSGGQTNEAFFGQGTRLTVV.

Measured by frequency, this clonotype is medium-sized. The chain couples TRBV11-3 to TRBJ1-6; TCRdb's D call of TRBD1 is untestable without DNA. The CDR3 spans 14 residues. CDR1 SGHNT and CDR2 YENEEA come from the germline V gene. The CDR3 here is CASSSAPFNSPLHF.

The chain combines TRBV20-1 with TRBJ2-5. Germline loops: CDR1 DFQATT, CDR2 SNEGSKA (reference sequence). This CDR3 contains 15 residues. The CDR3 protein is CSADTSSGDQETQYF.

The chain combines TRBV7-9 with TRBJ2-3; TCRdb returns TRBD1, unconfirmable since there is no DNA. Germline CDR1 SEHNR, CDR2 FQNEAQ (reference sequence). CDR3 length: 14 amino acids. The CDR3 is CASSSQGRGDTQYF.

This sequence joins TRBV6-5 and TRBJ2-7; TCRdb lists TRBD2, though no DNA is available to test this call. CDR3 size: 18 residues. CDR1 is MNHEY, CDR2 SVGAGI, per germline. This CDR3 is CASTNAGLAGGSSYEQYF.

The chain joins TRBV4-3 to TRBJ1-1; TCRdb's D gene call, TRBD1, goes unchecked for lack of DNA. The V gene's germline CDR1 is LGHNA and CDR2 YSLEER. The CDR3 has 14 amino acids. The CDR3 is CASSQRRGHTEAFF.

The V call is TRBV2, the J call TRBJ1-5; TCRdb lists TRBD1, though no DNA is available to test this call. The CDR3 extends over 14 amino acids. Germline lookup yields CDR1 SNHLY and CDR2 FYNNEI. CDR3 amino acids: CATKGGYSNQPQHF.

By frequency, this clonotype registers medium-sized. This sequence joins TRBV4-1 and TRBJ2-5. CDR1 is MGHRA and CDR2 is YSYEKL in the germline V gene. This CDR3 is 15 amino acids long. CDR3 in amino acids: CASSQDWGSQETQYF.

This chain joins TRBV29-1 and TRBJ2-2; the D call of TRBD1 rests on TCRdb alone, since no DNA is present to check it. The CDR3 loop spans 13 amino acids. Germline V CDR1 and CDR2: SQVTM, ANQGSEA. The CDR3 is CSVGFGASGELFF.